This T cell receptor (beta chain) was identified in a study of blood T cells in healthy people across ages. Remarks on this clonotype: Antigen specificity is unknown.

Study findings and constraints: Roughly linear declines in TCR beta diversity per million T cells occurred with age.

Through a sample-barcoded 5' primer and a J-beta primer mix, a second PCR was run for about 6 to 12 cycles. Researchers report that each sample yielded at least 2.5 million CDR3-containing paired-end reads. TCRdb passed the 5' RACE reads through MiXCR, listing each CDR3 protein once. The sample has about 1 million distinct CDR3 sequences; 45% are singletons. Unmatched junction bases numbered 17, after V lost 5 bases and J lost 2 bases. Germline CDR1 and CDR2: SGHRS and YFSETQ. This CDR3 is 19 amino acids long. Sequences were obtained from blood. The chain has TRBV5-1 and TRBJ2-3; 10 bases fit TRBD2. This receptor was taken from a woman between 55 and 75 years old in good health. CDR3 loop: CASSHTFLRLAGFTDTQYF. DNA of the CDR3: TGCGCCAGCAGTCATACGTTTCTCCGACTAGCGGGTTTCACAGATACGCAGTATTTT.